Following are 15 T cell receptor beta chains from one sample sequenced in a study of neurological immune-mediated disorders. In TCRdb, the 5' RACE reads were re-called with MiXCR into one record per CDR3 protein. The sample lists 35,000 to 45,000 distinct CDR3 sequences; more than 9% were seen once. Sequencing used CD4+ T cells from blood. Receptor source: a woman between 25 and 40 years old with HTLV-1-associated myelopathy (HAM/TSP).

In this sample, this clonotype turned up many times. This rearrangement joins TRBV24-1 to TRBJ2-2, with 8 bases lining up with TRBD1. The CDR3 sequence is 16 residues long. The V and J ends lost 0 bases and 4 bases, in that order; junction bases with no gene match: 3. The germline gives CDR1 KGHDR, CDR2 SFDVKD. CDR3 in amino acids: CATSDLVGTGTGELFF. The CDR3 coding sequence is TGTGCCACCAGTGATTTGGTGGGGACAGGCACCGGGGAGCTGTTTTTT.

This clonotype was counted at least ten times. The chain recombines TRBV2 with TRBJ2-7; D is possibly TRBD1 (6 bases). V was shortened by 2 bases and J by 6 bases, with 11 bases between the two germline ends. The CDR3 spans 13 residues. In germline, CDR1 is SNHLY, CDR2 FYNNEI. The CDR3 DNA reads TGTGCCAGCAGTGAAAGGGGCAGGGGCGAGCAGTACTTC. Translating gives CASSERGRGEQYF.

This clonotype has a count of ten or more. The chain combines TRBV5-8 with TRBJ2-3; D unclear. Germline values: CDR1 SGHTS, CDR2 YDEGEE. Trimming pared 0 bases from V and 2 bases from J, leaving 10 bases between. The CDR3 runs to 15 residues. The chain's CDR3 is CASSLEGAPTDTQYF. CDR3 DNA sequence: TGTGCCAGCAGCTTGGAGGGCGCCCCCACAGATACGCAGTATTTT.

This clonotype was picked up many times. The chain uses TRBV20-1 and TRBJ2-1, with 9 nucleotides matching TRBD2. This CDR3 comprises 14 residues. Trimming took 6 bases from V and 6 from J; bases not matched to a gene: 9. The V gene's germline CDR1 is DFQATT and CDR2 SNEGSKA (reference sequence). CDR3 amino acids: CSARVLAGANEQFF. In DNA form, the CDR3 reads TGCAGTGCCCGCGTTTTAGCGGGGGCCAATGAGCAGTTCTTC.

This clonotype was counted many times. This sequence joins TRBV20-1 and TRBJ1-1, with D perhaps TRBD1 (5 bases). Trimming cost V 4 bases and J 1 base, with 16 bases left between them. The CDR3 is 15 residues long. Germline V gene sequence: CDR1 DFQATT, CDR2 SNEGSKA (reference sequence). CDR3: CSAIQGGGGNTEAFF. CDR3 nucleotides: TGCAGTGCTATCCAGGGAGGCGGGGGGAACACTGAAGCTTTCTTT.

This clonotype was observed many times. CDR3 nucleotide sequence: TGTGCCAGCAGCCGTACTGGGACAGGGACGGGAAACACCATATATTTT. This gives the protein CASSRTGTGTGNTIYF. The chain joins TRBV5-5 to TRBJ1-3; 9 bases are a match to TRBD1. The CDR3 loop spans 16 amino acids. The germline gives CDR1 SGHKS, CDR2 YYEKEE (reference sequence). V shed 4 bases and J 4 bases; nucleotides not matched to a gene: 9.

This clonotype was seen repeatedly, ten times or more. V usage is TRBV10-3 and J usage is TRBJ1-1; 7 nucleotides agree with TRBD1. With V trimmed by 8 bases and J by 4 bases, 7 bases remained unmatched. Germline V lookup: CDR1 ENHRY, CDR2 SYGVKD. This CDR3 spans 13 amino acids. The CDR3 DNA reads as TGTGCCATCGGACCGACAGGGCGCACTGAAGCTTTCTTT. It specifies CAIGPTGRTEAFF.

Many counts were recorded for this clonotype. The chain recombines TRBV5-1 with TRBJ2-3; the D gene is possibly TRBD1 (6 bases). This CDR3 has 19 amino acids. With 0 bases removed from V and 6 bases from J, the gap between germline ends came to 26 bases. The germline gives CDR1 SGHRS, CDR2 YFSETQ. The CDR3 reads CASSLVGTGRGKKADTQYF. The CDR3 DNA is TGCGCCAGCAGCTTGGTTGGTACGGGCAGGGGAAAAAAGGCGGATACGCAGTATTTT.

Many counts were recorded for this clonotype. The chain recombines TRBV5-1 with TRBJ2-3; D is undetermined. This CDR3 contains 15 residues. The ends were cut back, 1 base at V and 8 bases at J, with 17 bases in the middle. The germline gives CDR1 SGHRS, CDR2 YFSETQ. DNA of the CDR3: TGCGCCAGCAGCTTGAATCAGATTTCCCGAGGTACGCAGTATTTT. This sequence encodes CASSLNQISRGTQYF.

Points on this clonotype: The CDR3 does not close with the conserved phenylalanine or tryptophan, likely indicating a read error. V gene TRBV20-1 combines with J gene TRBJ1-1; a weak D match, TRBD1 (5 bases). Deletions cut 4 bases from V and 0 bases from J, with 15 bases between. CDR1 is DFQATT, CDR2 SNEGSKA, per germline (reference sequence). The CDR3 contains 15 residues. CDR3 in amino acids: CSAIQGGGVNTEAFV. DNA for the CDR3: TGCAGTGCTATCCAGGGAGGCGGGGTGAACACTGAAGCTTTCGTT.

This clonotype showed up many times. CDR3 sequence: CASSQDRMGQGKGYTF. DNA of the CDR3: TGTGCCAGCAGCCAAGATAGGATGGGACAGGGGAAGGGCTACACCTTC. The chain employs TRBV4-2 and TRBJ1-2, with 10 bases matching TRBD1. The junction had 9 bases not matched to a gene; V was cut back by 0 bases and J by 8 bases. Germline V gene data show CDR1 as LGHNA and CDR2 as YNFKEQ. The CDR3 contains 16 residues.

This clonotype was found many times. The chain is built from TRBV20-1 and TRBJ1-1; 8 bases align to TRBD1. The CDR3 contains 14 residues. Germline trimming cut 0 bases from V and 3 bases from J; bases unmatched to any gene: 3. The germline gives CDR1 DFQATT, CDR2 SNEGSKA (reference sequence). In DNA, the CDR3 is TGCAGTGCTAGAGATTTCAGGGGGCACACTGAAGCTTTCTTT. Encoded protein: CSARDFRGHTEAFF.

Many counts were recorded for this clonotype. V gene TRBV5-1 combines with J gene TRBJ2-5; D is possibly TRBD1 or TRBD2 (5 bases each). The germline CDR1 and CDR2 sequences are SGHRS and YFSETQ. V lost 6 bases and J lost 2, with 11 bases in between. The CDR3 length is 13 residues. CDR3 in amino acids: CASKGTLQETQYF. In DNA form, the CDR3 reads TGCGCCAGCAAAGGGACCTTACAAGAGACCCAGTACTTC.

There are many counts of this clonotype. CDR3 in DNA: TGTGCCAGCAGCTTAGCGCGAGTCCCAGATACGCAGTATTTT. Translated: CASSLARVPDTQYF. This chain uses TRBV7-8 with TRBJ2-3, with D unclear. V lost 0 bases to trimming and J lost 4 bases, with 8 bases between them. Germline CDR1 and CDR2: SGHVS and FQNEAQ. The CDR3 runs 14 residues.

This clonotype came up many times. The V and J genes are TRBV4-2 and TRBJ2-1; D is unclear. V lost 7 bases and J lost 5, with 15 bases in between. Germline V gene sequence: CDR1 LGHNA, CDR2 YNFKEQ. The CDR3 is 14 residues long. DNA of the CDR3: TGTGCCAGCACCTTACACCTGGGGAACAATGAGCAGTTCTTC. It codes for CASTLHLGNNEQFF.